The 8 T cell receptor beta chains in this list originate from one sample, sequenced in a study of identical twins (dated by TCRdb to 2016 to 2017). Library construction relied on 5' RACE. Reads for this sample came from an Illumina HiSeq 2000. The raw public reads went through TCRdb reprocessing: fastp at Q25, MiXCR clone calling, in-frame beta chains kept. Every entry covers one CDR3 protein and lists the most common genes and DNA from its rows. In this sample the table shows 470,000 or so distinct CDR3 sequences, 20% to 25% of which occur a single time. Clones ranked in the top ten supply about 2.7% of the sample. These records were also assigned to another study, of T cells expressing NK-cell markers.

The sequencing sample was made of CD4+ T cells sorted from blood. These receptors were taken from a young woman in good health.

The rearrangement links TRBV4-1 to TRBJ1-1; D unresolved. The V end was cut by 4 bases, the J end by 1 base, with 10 bases between. This CDR3 has 14 residues. Per germline, CDR1 MGHRA and CDR2 YSYEKL. The CDR3 region has the DNA TGCGCCAGCAGCCCGCAAATACAGAACACTGAAGCTTTCTTT. Amino acids: CASSPQIQNTEAFF.

The chain recombines TRBV20-1 with TRBJ2-7, with a possible D match to TRBD1 (6 bases). The germline gives CDR1 DFQATT, CDR2 SNEGSKA (reference sequence). Trimming took off 1 base at V and 0 bases at J, with 19 bases between the two ends. The CDR3 sequence is 17 residues long. The CDR3, as DNA: TGCAGTGCTAGAGGAGAGCTGTCACAGGGACACTCCTACGAGCAGTACTTC. Translated, it gives CSARGELSQGHSYEQYF.

This clonotype showed up just a few times. This chain joins TRBV6-4 and TRBJ1-2; 8 bases align to TRBD1. In germline, CDR1 is MRHNA, CDR2 SNTAGT. This CDR3 spans 15 amino acids. Germline trimming cut 4 bases from V and 0 bases from J; bases unmatched to any gene: 4. The CDR3 region is CASSGRTGSNYGYTF. DNA for the CDR3: TGTGCCAGCAGTGGTCGGACAGGGTCTAACTATGGCTACACCTTC.

Comment on this clonotype: The germline gene is not matched at one end of the junction; a read error may be the cause. The CDR3 reads CASWDRGGYTF. CDR3 in DNA: TGCGCAAGCTGGGACAGGGGAGGCTACACCTTC. V is TRBV27 and J is TRBJ1-2; 10 nucleotides match TRBD1. The CDR3 sequence is 11 residues long. Per germline, CDR1 MNHEY and CDR2 SMNVEV (reference sequence).

The chain links TRBV6-5 to TRBJ2-3; tentatively, D is TRBD1 (7 bases). Trimming removed 5 bases at V and 9 bases at J, with 12 bases between. The CDR3 length is 12 residues. In germline, CDR1 is MNHEY, CDR2 SVGAGI. The CDR3 bases are TGTGCCAGCAGTAGGCGGGGACAGACGCAGTATTTT. Amino acids: CASSRRGQTQYF.

The chain is built from TRBV20-1 and TRBJ1-6, with no clear D. CDR1 is DFQATT and CDR2 is SNEGSKA in the germline V gene (reference sequence). Trimming took off 0 bases at V and 17 bases at J, with 11 bases between the two ends. The CDR3 length is 11 residues. The chain's CDR3 is CSARDLSFFHF. The CDR3 coding sequence is TGCAGTGCTAGAGATCTAAGTTTCTTCCACTTT.

This clonotype was found a few times. The rearrangement links TRBV20-1 to TRBJ2-4; D unclear. The CDR3 covers 16 residues. CDR1 is DFQATT and CDR2 is SNEGSKA in the germline V gene (reference sequence). V lost 3 bases and J 0 bases, leaving 15 bases between the germline ends. CDR3 nucleotides: TGCAGTGCTAGTAGACGACAACACGTAGCCAAAAACATTCAGTACTTC. Its translation: CSASRRQHVAKNIQYF.

This clonotype has more than one count but fewer than ten. The V call is TRBV10-3, the J call TRBJ2-7, with D maybe TRBD2 (7 bases). The V gene's germline CDR1 is ENHRY and CDR2 SYGVKD. V lost 3 bases and J 2 bases, leaving 11 bases between the germline ends. The CDR3 extends over 14 amino acids. The CDR3 sequence: CAISEGGGTYEQYF. The CDR3, as DNA: TGTGCCATCAGTGAAGGGGGGGGAACCTACGAGCAGTACTTC.